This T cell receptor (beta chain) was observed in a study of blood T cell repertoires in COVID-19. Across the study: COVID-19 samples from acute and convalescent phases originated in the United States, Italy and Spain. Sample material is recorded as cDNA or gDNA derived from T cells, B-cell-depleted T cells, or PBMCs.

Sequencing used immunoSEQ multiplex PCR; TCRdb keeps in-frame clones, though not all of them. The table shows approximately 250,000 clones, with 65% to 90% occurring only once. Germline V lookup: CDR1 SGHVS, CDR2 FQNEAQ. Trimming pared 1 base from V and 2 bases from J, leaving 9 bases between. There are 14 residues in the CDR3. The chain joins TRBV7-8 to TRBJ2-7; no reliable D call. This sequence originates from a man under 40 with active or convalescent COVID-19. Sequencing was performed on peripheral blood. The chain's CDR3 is CASSLDGGPYEQYF. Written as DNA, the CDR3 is TGTGCCAGCAGCTTAGATGGCGGTCCCTACGAGCAGTACTTC.